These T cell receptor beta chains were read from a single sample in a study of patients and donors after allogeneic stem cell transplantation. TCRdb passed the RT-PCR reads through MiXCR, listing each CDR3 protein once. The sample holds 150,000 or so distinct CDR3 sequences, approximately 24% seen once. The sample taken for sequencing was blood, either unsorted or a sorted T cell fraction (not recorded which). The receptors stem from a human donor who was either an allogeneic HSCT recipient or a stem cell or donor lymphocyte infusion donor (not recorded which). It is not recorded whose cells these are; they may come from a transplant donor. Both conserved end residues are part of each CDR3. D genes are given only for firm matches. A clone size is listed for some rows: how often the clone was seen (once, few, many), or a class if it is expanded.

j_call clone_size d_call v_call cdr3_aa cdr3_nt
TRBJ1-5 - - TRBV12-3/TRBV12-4 CASSLGGAFSNQPQHF TGTGCCAGCAGCCTTGGGGGGGCCTTTAGCAATCAGCCCCAGCATTTT
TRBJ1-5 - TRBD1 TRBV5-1 CASSPGTDFKGQPQHF TGCGCCAGCAGCCCGGGGACAGACTTTAAAGGACAGCCCCAGCATTTT
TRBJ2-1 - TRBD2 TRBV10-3 CAISEPGTSGKGSEQFF TGTGCCATCAGTGAGCCCGGGACTAGCGGGAAGGGGAGTGAGCAGTTCTTC
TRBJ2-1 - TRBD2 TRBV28 CASSLYGSSSGGNEQFF TGTGCCAGCAGTTTATACGGCAGCTCTAGCGGGGGGAATGAGCAGTTCTTC
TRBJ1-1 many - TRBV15 CATSTPALNTEAFF TGTGCCACCAGCACCCCTGCCTTGAACACTGAAGCTTTCTTT
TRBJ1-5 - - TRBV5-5 CASSFSQRRDLSPQHF TGTGCCAGCAGCTTCAGTCAGCGCAGGGACCTATCGCCCCAGCATTTT
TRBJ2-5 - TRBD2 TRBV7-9 CACSSTSGLAGGRETQYF TGTGCCTGCAGCTCTACCTCGGGACTAGCGGGGGGAAGAGAGACCCAGTACTTC
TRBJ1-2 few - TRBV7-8 CASSLRSQINYGYTF TGTGCCAGCAGCTTACGTAGCCAGATCAACTATGGCTACACCTTC
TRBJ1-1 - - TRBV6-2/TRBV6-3 CASSYGYTEAFF TGTGCCAGCAGTTACGGTTACACTGAAGCTTTCTTT
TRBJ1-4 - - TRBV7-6 CASSPGQSHEKLFF TGTGCCAGCAGCCCTGGGCAGTCCCATGAAAAACTGTTTTTT
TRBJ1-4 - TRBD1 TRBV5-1 CASSLQGGNEKLFF TGCGCCAGCAGCTTACAGGGGGGGAATGAAAAACTGTTTTTT
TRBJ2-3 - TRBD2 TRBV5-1 CASSPPSGGPTDTQYF TGCGCCAGCAGCCCACCTAGCGGGGGGCCAACAGATACGCAGTATTTT
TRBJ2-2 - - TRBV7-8 CASSLGRRGRYTGELFF TGTGCCAGCAGCTTAGGAAGGAGGGGAAGGTACACCGGGGAGCTGTTTTTT
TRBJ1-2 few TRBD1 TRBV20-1 CSARTGGNGYTF TGCAGTGCTAGGACAGGGGGCAATGGCTACACCTTC
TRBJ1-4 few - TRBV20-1 CSARPPFATNEKLFF TGCAGTGCTAGACCCCCTTTTGCAACTAATGAAAAACTGTTTTTT
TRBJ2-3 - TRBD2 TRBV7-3 CASSSLSGRTDTQYF TGTGCCAGCAGCTCTCTCAGCGGGAGAACAGATACGCAGTATTTT
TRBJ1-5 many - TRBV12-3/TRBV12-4 CASSYNQPQHF TGTGCCAGCAGTTATAATCAGCCCCAGCATTTT
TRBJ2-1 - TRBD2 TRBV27 CASSSPSGRSYNEQFF TGTGCCAGCAGCTCCCCGAGCGGGAGGTCCTACAATGAGCAGTTCTTC
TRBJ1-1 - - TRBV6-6 CASTGFRGAFF TGTGCCAGCACAGGCTTTAGAGGAGCTTTCTTT
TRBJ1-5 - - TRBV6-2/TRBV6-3 CASSKRDLRNYQPQHF TGTGCCAGCAGTAAGAGGGACCTACGAAATTATCAGCCCCAGCATTTT
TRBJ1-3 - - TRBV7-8 CASSLAGTPGNTIYF TGTGCCAGCAGCTTAGCAGGGACCCCTGGAAACACCATATATTTT
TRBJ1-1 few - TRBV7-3 CASSSRAGTEAFF TGTGCCAGCAGCTCCCGCGCCGGGACTGAAGCTTTCTTT
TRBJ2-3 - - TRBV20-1 CSARDPRGGQGDTQYF TGCAGTGCTAGAGATCCCCGAGGGGGTCAGGGAGATACGCAGTATTTT
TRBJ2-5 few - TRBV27 CASSFGPWETQYF TGTGCCAGCAGTTTTGGGCCGTGGGAGACCCAGTACTTC
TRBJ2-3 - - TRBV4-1 CASSQDQDVSVGYF TGCGCCAGCAGCCAAGATCAGGATGTCTCCGTGGGGTATTTT
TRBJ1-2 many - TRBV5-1 CASSGDRAPNYGYTF TGCGCCAGCAGCGGAGACAGAGCTCCTAACTATGGCTACACCTTC
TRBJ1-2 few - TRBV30 CAWGGEQVLLTDHGYTF TGTGCCTGGGGAGGGGAACAGGTTCTCCTGACCGACCATGGCTACACCTTC
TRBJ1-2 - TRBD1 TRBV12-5 CASGLPPDRGRYGYTF TGTGCTAGTGGTTTGCCACCGGACAGGGGGCGATATGGCTACACCTTC
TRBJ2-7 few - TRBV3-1 CASSQEMMYEQYF TGTGCCAGCAGCCAAGAGATGATGTACGAGCAGTACTTC
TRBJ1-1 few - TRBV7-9 CASSFPINGGTPLSTEAFF TGTGCCAGCAGCTTCCCCATAAATGGGGGGACGCCCTTGAGCACTGAAGCTTTCTTT
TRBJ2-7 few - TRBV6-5 CASSYSGPYYEQYF TGTGCCAGCAGTTACTCCGGGCCCTACTACGAGCAGTACTTC
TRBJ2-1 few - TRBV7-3 CASSGQILNEQFF TGTGCCAGCAGCGGACAGATCTTAAATGAGCAGTTCTTC
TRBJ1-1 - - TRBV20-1 CSATHGSMNTEAFF TGCAGTGCCACCCACGGCAGCATGAACACTGAAGCTTTCTTT